The 18 T cell receptor beta chains presented below share a single source sample, sequenced in a study of control samples from healthy donors and cancer patients. TCRdb's copy holds only in-frame clones and misses some; the assay was immunoSEQ multiplex PCR. The sample carries 70,000 to 90,000 clones, around 95% recorded once. The sample taken for sequencing was blood. All receptors come from a woman aged 40 to 55 in good health.

CDR3 DNA sequence: TGCGCCAGCAGCCAAGGCGTCAGGGCAGGGGTCTATGGCTACACCTTC. Translating it yields CASSQGVRAGVYGYTF. The chain joins TRBV4-1 to TRBJ1-2; possibly TRBD1 for D (6 bases). The CDR3 totals 16 residues. V lost 1 base to trimming and J lost 4 bases, with 16 bases between them. Per germline, CDR1 MGHRA and CDR2 YSYEKL.

In this sample, this clone turned up once. The chain links TRBV7-2 to TRBJ1-2; D unclear. Germline V gene lookup returns CDR1 SGHTA and CDR2 FQGNSA. V dropped 5 bases and J dropped 4 bases, with 14 bases sitting between them. The CDR3 spans 14 residues. This chain's CDR3 is CASSKQDPLYGYTF. The CDR3 coding sequence is TGTGCCAGCAGCAAGCAGGATCCGCTCTATGGCTACACCTTC.

The chain recombines TRBV7-2 with TRBJ1-2; 10 positions agree with TRBD1. Trimming at V came to 5 bases and at J to 7 bases, leaving 10 bases not matched to a gene. The CDR3 is made up of 15 amino acids. The germline CDR1 and CDR2 sequences are SGHTA and FQGNSA. The CDR3 DNA reads as TGTGCCAGCAGCCCTCCCCCCGACAGGGGGCTTGGCTACACCTTC. This sequence encodes CASSPPPDRGLGYTF.

The gene calls are TRBV7-9 and TRBJ2-7, with D possibly TRBD1 on 6 matching bases. Trimming took 3 bases from V and 1 from J, leaving 13 bases between them. The CDR3 extends over 15 amino acids. Germline values: CDR1 SEHNR, CDR2 FQNEAQ (reference sequence). The CDR3 DNA is TGTGCCAGCAGCTTCGTGGGGGCGAGTTCCTACGAGCAGTACTTC. This sequence encodes CASSFVGASSYEQYF.

CDR3 sequence reads: CASSISGTGGELFF. CDR3 in DNA: TGTGCCAGTAGTATCTCCGGGACGGGCGGGGAGCTGTTTTTT. The chain combines TRBV19 with TRBJ2-2; D possibly uses TRBD1 or TRBD2 (5 bases each). The V and J ends lost 3 bases and 7 bases respectively, with 12 bases between them. The CDR3 spans 14 residues. CDR1 is LNHDA and CDR2 is SQIVND in the germline V gene (reference sequence).

V is TRBV9 and J is TRBJ2-1, with 8 bases fitting TRBD1. This CDR3 has 13 amino acids. With 3 bases clipped from V and 4 bases from J, the junction kept 0 bases outside the gene matches. Germline lookup yields CDR1 SGDLS and CDR2 YYNGEE. In DNA form, the CDR3 reads TGTGCCAGCAGCGGGACAGGGTACAATGAGCAGTTCTTC. This encodes CASSGTGYNEQFF.

The rearrangement joins TRBV28 to TRBJ1-2; 12 nucleotides match TRBD1. J gave up 4 bases and V 6 bases, and 6 bases lay outside the gene matches. From germline, CDR1 is MDHEN and CDR2 SYDVKM. This CDR3 has 15 amino acids. DNA for the CDR3: TGTGCCAGCAGGCCCGGGACAGGGGGCGTCTATGGCTACACCTTC. Its protein product is CASRPGTGGVYGYTF.

The chain links TRBV9 to TRBJ1-1; 7 nucleotides agree with TRBD1. The germline V gene has CDR1 SGDLS and CDR2 YYNGEE. CDR3 size: 13 residues. V gave up 2 bases and J gave up 7 bases; unmatched junction bases: 5. CDR3 bases: TGTGCCAGCAGCGTCACAGGGGACTATGAAGCTTTCTTT. Its translation: CASSVTGDYEAFF.

The CDR3, as DNA: TGTGCCAGCAGAGCCGAGGGTTACGAGCAGTACTTC. Translating gives CASRAEGYEQYF. The gene calls are TRBV28 and TRBJ2-7, with D possibly TRBD2 on 5 matching bases. The CDR3 covers 12 residues. Per the germline V gene, CDR1 is MDHEN and CDR2 is SYDVKM. V was pared by 6 bases and J by 4 bases, with 10 bases between.

This clone was recorded only once. The chain has TRBV4-3 and TRBJ2-7; a possible D gene is TRBD1 (7 bases). In germline, CDR1 is LGHNA, CDR2 YSLEER. V lost 3 bases and J 0 bases, leaving 12 bases between the germline ends. CDR3 length: 15 residues. CDR3 nucleotides: TGCGCCAGCAGCCAGGAGGGGGCTAGCTCCTACGAGCAGTACTTC. Translated: CASSQEGASSYEQYF.

The chain carries TRBV6-5 and TRBJ1-1; D is unclear. V was trimmed by 1 base and J by 2 bases, leaving 5 bases between them. The length of the CDR3 is 13 residues. Germline V gene data show CDR1 as MNHEY and CDR2 as SVGAGI. The CDR3 protein is CASSYLSNTEAFF. In nucleotides, the CDR3 is TGTGCCAGCAGTTACTTGTCCAACACTGAAGCTTTCTTT.

The rearrangement links TRBV15 to TRBJ2-7; TRBD1 aligns across 10 bases. V trimming: 1 base; J trimming: 7 bases; junction bases outside the gene matches: 10. Germline V gives CDR1 LNHNV, CDR2 YYDKDF (reference sequence). The CDR3 loop spans 16 amino acids. CDR3 nucleotides: TGTGCCACCAGCAGAGGACAGGGGGCCAACTACTTGGAGCAGTACTTC. Its protein is CATSRGQGANYLEQYF.

The chain couples TRBV7-9 to TRBJ1-1; D is unresolved. Trimming removed 1 base from V and 10 bases from J, with 4 bases in between. The CDR3 totals 10 residues. Germline V gene lookup returns CDR1 SEHNR and CDR2 FQNEAQ (reference sequence). CDR3 DNA sequence: TGTGCCAGCAGCTTAGGAGTAGCTTTCTTT. This sequence encodes CASSLGVAFF.

The chain joins TRBV4-1 to TRBJ1-1; D unclear. The CDR3 runs 17 residues. Germline assignment: CDR1 MGHRA and CDR2 YSYEKL. Trimming removed 4 bases at V and 0 bases at J, with 18 bases between. The CDR3 here is CASSPGPLHRVNTEAFF. DNA of the CDR3: TGCGCCAGCAGCCCCGGGCCTCTTCACCGCGTGAACACTGAAGCTTTCTTT.

DNA of the CDR3: TGTGCCAGCACCATACTAGCTGGGCAGCCCCAGCATTTT. Protein: CASTILAGQPQHF. The chain employs TRBV28 and TRBJ1-5; D is unclear. The length of the CDR3 is 13 residues. Trimming left V 7 bases short and J 7 bases short, with 14 bases between. Germline-derived CDR1 and CDR2 are MDHEN and SYDVKM.

This clone was seen only once. V gene TRBV19 combines with J gene TRBJ1-5; no definite D call. V was cut by 3 bases and J by 7 bases, with 7 bases left in between. Germline V gene data show CDR1 as LNHDA and CDR2 as SQIVND (reference sequence). The CDR3 covers 12 residues. The CDR3 region has the DNA TGTGCCAGTAGTATCGGACTGCAGCCCCAGCATTTT. Its translation: CASSIGLQPQHF.

Details on this clone: Mismatch with germline at one junction end may stem from a read error. The V gene is TRBV6-4, the J gene TRBJ2-1; TRBD2 matches at 9 bases. CDR3 length: 15 residues. Germline CDR1 and CDR2: MRHNA and SNTAGT. CDR3 coding DNA: TGTGCCAGCACTGACATAGCGGGAGAGGCGGGAGAGCAGTTCTTC. This translates into CASTDIAGEAGEQFF.

V usage is TRBV12-3 or TRBV12-4 and J usage is TRBJ1-6; D gene ambiguous. Trimming cost V 6 bases and J 7 bases, with 7 bases left between them. This CDR3 is 12 amino acids long. CDR3 sequence (DNA): TGTGCCAGCAGCCGCACGAATTCACCCCTCCACTTT. The encoded protein is CASSRTNSPLHF.